The 13 T cell receptor beta chains given below trace back to one sample, sequenced in a study of T cell responses to AZD1222 COVID-19 vaccine. TCRdb keeps only in-frame clones here, not all; method: immunoSEQ multiplex PCR. This sample yields roughly 130,000 clones, of which roughly nine tenths are seen a single time; around 1.9% belongs to the top ten. Sequencing was performed on peripheral blood, taken on day 0 of AZD1222 vaccination. These receptors were taken from an adult in good health.

The chain recombines TRBV9 with TRBJ2-5; 11 bases line up with TRBD1. Trimming took 0 bases from V and 5 from J; bases not matched to a gene: 9. This CDR3 has 17 amino acids. CDR1 is SGDLS, CDR2 YYNGEE, per germline. This CDR3 reads CASSVDLDRGPWETQYF. The CDR3 bases are TGTGCCAGCAGCGTAGATCTGGACAGGGGGCCGTGGGAGACCCAGTACTTC.

The CDR3 coding sequence is TGTGCCAGCAGCCGCGGACCGCCGTGGAACTATGGCTACACCTTC. This translates into CASSRGPPWNYGYTF. The rearrangement uses TRBV7-9 and TRBJ1-2; D gene unclear. Germline assignment: CDR1 SEHNR and CDR2 FQNEAQ (reference sequence). V was trimmed by 5 bases and J by 2 bases, leaving 15 bases between them. CDR3 length equals 15 residues.

The chain links TRBV3-1 (or the pseudogene TRBV3-2) to TRBJ1-3, with 9 bases fitting TRBD1. V shed 5 bases, J shed 4 bases, and the junction held 9 bases outside the gene matches. The CDR3 covers 16 residues. The germline V gene encodes CDR1 LGHDT and CDR2 YNNKEL (reference sequence). The DNA for the CDR3 is TGTGCCAGCAGCAGCAAAGGGACAGGGCAAGGAAACACCATATATTTT. Translated: CASSSKGTGQGNTIYF.

This clone was detected only once. V usage is TRBV6-5 and J usage is TRBJ1-5, with no clear D. CDR1 MNHEY and CDR2 SVGAGI come from the germline V gene. The CDR3 loop spans 16 amino acids. The V end lost 0 bases, the J end lost 0 bases, and 9 bases lay between the germline ends. CDR3 sequence reads: CASSYSTPNSNQPQHF. CDR3 DNA sequence: TGTGCCAGCAGTTACTCGACACCGAATAGCAATCAGCCCCAGCATTTT.

This clone was found a few times. V and J are TRBV11-2 and TRBJ2-3; D not certain. Per the germline V gene, CDR1 is SGHAT and CDR2 is FQNNGV. V lost 0 bases and J 2 bases, leaving 12 bases between the germline ends. CDR3 length: 16 amino acids. Here the CDR3 reads CASSLDSWSHTDTQYF. In DNA form, the CDR3 reads TGTGCCAGCAGCTTAGATTCTTGGAGCCACACAGATACGCAGTATTTT.

This chain joins TRBV6-2 or TRBV6-3 and TRBJ2-1; perhaps TRBD2 as D (5 bases). The CDR3 totals 16 residues. Trimming took 0 bases from V and 0 from J, leaving 9 bases between them. The germline V gene encodes CDR1 MNHEY and CDR2 SVGEGT. The CDR3: CASSYSSGDSYNEQFF. DNA for the CDR3: TGTGCCAGCAGTTACTCTTCCGGGGACTCCTACAATGAGCAGTTCTTC.

The V and J genes are TRBV7-2 and TRBJ2-3; possibly TRBD2 for D (5 bases). Per germline, CDR1 SGHTA and CDR2 FQGNSA. With 5 bases removed from V and 2 bases from J, the gap between germline ends came to 11 bases. The CDR3 is 14 residues long. The CDR3 here is CASSVDWNTDTQYF. The CDR3 region has the DNA TGTGCCAGCAGCGTGGACTGGAACACAGATACGCAGTATTTT.

V is TRBV3-1 (or the pseudogene TRBV3-2) and J is TRBJ2-2; 7 bases fit TRBD1. The V segment lost 0 bases and the J segment 5 bases; nucleotides outside the gene matches: 0. The CDR3 covers 14 residues. Germline CDR1 and CDR2: LGHDT and YNNKEL (reference sequence). The CDR3 protein is CASSQEQGTGELFF. The CDR3 DNA reads TGTGCCAGCAGCCAAGAACAGGGGACCGGGGAGCTGTTTTTT.

The chain uses TRBV7-2 and TRBJ2-7; D uncertain. This CDR3 is built from 17 residues. V dropped 1 base and J dropped 0 bases, with 16 bases sitting between them. From germline, CDR1 is SGHTA and CDR2 FQGNSA. The CDR3 DNA is TGTGCCAGCAGCTTAGTCTCTAGGCTTAGAAGCTCCTACGAGCAGTACTTC. It is translated as CASSLVSRLRSSYEQYF.

V usage is TRBV6-5 and J usage is TRBJ2-6; D not resolved. V was trimmed by 7 bases and J by 0 bases, leaving 4 bases between them. The CDR3 length is 13 residues. CDR1 is MNHEY, CDR2 SVGAGI, per germline. The CDR3 sequence is CASTLSGANVLTF. The CDR3 DNA sequence: TGTGCCAGCACCCTCTCTGGGGCCAACGTCCTGACTTTC.

The chain is built from TRBV27 and TRBJ2-4; 10 bases align to TRBD2. Germline CDR1 is MNHEY and CDR2 is SMNVEV (reference sequence). This CDR3 region has 15 residues. Trimming took 5 bases from V and 6 from J; bases not matched to a gene: 7. The CDR3 sequence: CASSQSIAGGNIQYF. CDR3 nucleotides: TGTGCCAGCAGTCAGTCGATAGCGGGGGGAAACATTCAGTACTTC.

This clone has only one observation. This chain uses TRBV5-1 with TRBJ2-3; 8 bases align to TRBD1. Germline-derived CDR1 and CDR2 are SGHRS and YFSETQ. The CDR3 is 15 residues long. V shed 4 bases and J 2 bases; nucleotides not matched to a gene: 6. CDR3 amino acids: CASSARTGPTDTQYF. CDR3 in DNA: TGCGCCAGCAGCGCACGGACAGGGCCCACAGATACGCAGTATTTT.

The CDR3 reads CASSQERGLTEAFF. CDR3 DNA sequence: TGCGCCAGCAGCCAAGAGCGGGGTCTCACTGAAGCTTTCTTT. The chain has TRBV4-3 and TRBJ1-1; no reliable D call. Germline V gene sequence: CDR1 LGHNA, CDR2 YSLEER. The V end lost 0 bases, the J end lost 4 bases, and 9 bases lay between the germline ends. The CDR3 covers 14 residues.